The TCR beta chain under discussion was sequenced for a study of tumor-infiltrating lymphocytes in primary liver carcinoma. On the study more broadly: Men and women, 30 to 69 years of age, made up the patients.

Using a constant-region primer together with ProtoScript II reverse transcriptase, TCR beta cDNA was made from about 490 ng of total RNA. Libraries of TCR beta came from three nested multiplex PCR rounds with slightly modified ARM-PCR. The study ran its first two PCR rounds for around 9 cycles each, using TRBV1-TRBV30 forward primers and a C-beta reverse primer. TCRdb reanalysed the multiplex PCR reads using MiXCR and keeps one entry per CDR3 protein. The sample carries some 130,000 distinct CDR3 sequences, 55% to 70% recorded once. Findings and limits, study-wide: It was in tumors, not blood, that the top-250-clone fraction was significantly higher (p = 0.039). Tumor-blood pairs (like tumor-adjacent pairs) overlapped less than tumor region pairs did.

This clonotype was seen repeatedly, ten times or more. What it binds is unknown. V gave up 3 bases and J gave up 11 bases, with 13 bases separating them. Germline CDR1 and CDR2: SQVTM and ANQGSEA. The CDR3 consists of 11 residues. Both RNA and DNA were isolated together from around 20-30 mg of bulk tissue that had not been sorted. Surgery removed the patients' primary liver carcinoma. The sequenced material came from tumor-adjacent normal liver tissue. The TCR comes from a woman aged 55 to 70 with primary liver carcinoma and hepatitis B virus infection. The rearrangement links TRBV29-1 to TRBJ1-1, with D unresolved. CDR3 sequence reads: CSVEAWTGAFF. In DNA form, the CDR3 reads TGCAGCGTTGAGGCCTGGACTGGCGCTTTCTTT.